The rows below give T cell receptor beta chains drawn from one sample of a study of blood T cells in healthy people across ages. In TCRdb, the 5' RACE reads were re-called with MiXCR into one record per CDR3 protein. Seen here are some 1.7 million distinct CDR3 sequences, roughly 27% observed once, and the top ten hold roughly 8%. Sequencing was done on a sample of blood. These TCRs come from a young woman in good health. Both conserved end residues are part of each CDR3. D genes are given only for firm matches. Clone size is stated in some rows and not others, as once, few, many or a class when expanded.

CDR3 length	V gene	D gene	J gene	clone size	CDR3 protein	CDR3 DNA
19	TRBV7-2	TRBD2	TRBJ2-6	few	CASSLKTLAGGGGANVLTF	TGTGCCAGCAGCTTAAAAACACTAGCGGGAGGAGGTGGGGCCAACGTCCTGACTTTC
17	TRBV6-1	TRBD2	TRBJ2-3	-	CASSEGLAGSSTDTQYF	TGTGCCAGCAGTGAGGGGCTAGCGGGGTCTAGCACAGATACGCAGTATTTT
14	TRBV5-1	-	TRBJ2-1	many	CASSLGYLTNEQFF	TGCGCCAGCAGCTTGGGCTACCTAACCAATGAGCAGTTCTTC
16	TRBV12-3/TRBV12-4	TRBD1	TRBJ1-5	-	CASSYGDRVSNQPQHF	TGTGCCAGCAGTTACGGAGACAGGGTTAGCAATCAGCCCCAGCATTTT
15	TRBV12-3/TRBV12-4	-	TRBJ2-1	many	CASSFRGAGTNEQFF	TGTGCCAGCTCTTTCCGGGGGGCGGGAACCAATGAGCAGTTCTTC
15	TRBV6-6	-	TRBJ2-7	few	CASSYSWTETYEQYF	TGTGCCAGCAGTTACTCCTGGACAGAGACCTACGAGCAGTACTTC
15	TRBV28	TRBD2	TRBJ2-5	-	CASLPTSGGTEAQYF	TGTGCCAGCCTCCCAACTAGCGGGGGGACAGAGGCCCAGTACTTC
15	TRBV6-6	-	TRBJ2-1	-	CASSSRGPDGNEQFF	TGTGCCAGCAGTAGTCGAGGGCCGGACGGGAATGAGCAGTTCTTC
15	TRBV4-2	-	TRBJ1-1	-	CASQPKGGLNTEAFF	TGTGCCAGCCAACCCAAGGGGGGCTTGAACACTGAAGCTTTCTTT
17	TRBV12-3/TRBV12-4	-	TRBJ2-1	-	CASSSSFGDTVYNEQFF	TGTGCCAGCAGTTCCTCTTTCGGGGACACGGTCTACAATGAGCAGTTCTTC
13	TRBV6-5	-	TRBJ1-3	-	CASSWDQGNTIYF	TGTGCCAGCAGCTGGGATCAGGGAAACACCATATATTTT
14	TRBV28	-	TRBJ2-2	-	CASSYSTGTGELFF	TGTGCCAGCAGTTATTCGACCGGAACCGGGGAGCTGTTTTTT
15	TRBV6-5	TRBD2	TRBJ2-5	many	CASSLSRGGQETQYF	TGTGCCAGCAGTCTCTCACGGGGGGGGCAAGAGACCCAGTACTTC
16	TRBV6-5	-	TRBJ1-1	few	CASSWGLNSGLGRAFF	TGTGCCAGCAGTTGGGGCCTCAACAGCGGGCTTGGTCGAGCTTTCTTT
13	TRBV2	TRBD2	TRBJ2-4	many	CASSGGLADAQYF	TGTGCCAGCAGTGGGGGACTAGCGGATGCTCAGTACTTC
12	TRBV2	-	TRBJ2-1	-	CARSEPRNEQFF	TGTGCCAGAAGCGAACCCCGCAATGAGCAGTTCTTC
12	TRBV12-3/TRBV12-4	-	TRBJ2-5	-	CASKRGLETQYF	TGTGCCAGCAAACGGGGGTTAGAGACCCAGTACTTC
16	TRBV5-1	-	TRBJ2-7	many	CASSANPTGSSYEQYF	TGCGCCAGCAGCGCCAACCCTACAGGGAGCTCCTACGAGCAGTACTTC
12	TRBV12-3/TRBV12-4	-	TRBJ2-3	many	CASSSRGGTQYF	TGTGCCAGCAGTTCGCGGGGCGGGACGCAGTATTTT
15	TRBV19	-	TRBJ2-6	-	CASSTQSSGANVLTF	TGTGCCAGTAGTACACAGAGCTCTGGGGCCAACGTCCTGACTTTC
12	TRBV20-1	TRBD1	TRBJ1-4	few	CSATGTAEKLFF	TGCAGTGCTACCGGGACAGCAGAAAAACTGTTTTTT
14	TRBV12-3/TRBV12-4	-	TRBJ1-1	few	CASSQHTTETEAFF	TGTGCCAGCAGTCAACATACGACGGAAACTGAAGCTTTCTTT
15	TRBV27	TRBD1	TRBJ1-1	-	CASSPTDRVNTEAFF	TGTGCCAGCAGTCCGACGGACAGGGTGAACACTGAAGCTTTCTTT
15	TRBV9	-	TRBJ1-2	few	CASSNTPVEVYGYTF	TGTGCCAGCAGCAACACTCCGGTGGAAGTCTATGGCTACACCTTC
13	TRBV6-5	-	TRBJ2-3	-	CASSAPGQWLQYF	TGTGCCAGCAGTGCTCCTGGACAGTGGCTGCAGTATTTT
14	TRBV13	-	TRBJ2-1	-	CASKQGGSSYEQFF	TGTGCCAGCAAACAGGGGGGGTCCTCCTACGAGCAGTTCTTC
15	TRBV9	TRBD2	TRBJ2-5	few	CASSFEGLGQETQYF	TGTGCCAGCAGCTTCGAAGGACTAGGCCAAGAGACCCAGTACTTC
16	TRBV7-9	-	TRBJ2-1	-	CASSSIDPQLYNEQFF	TGTGCCAGCAGCTCGATAGACCCACAACTCTACAATGAGCAGTTCTTC
14	TRBV6-1	-	TRBJ1-1	-	CASTAAQTNTEAFF	TGTGCCAGCACCGCGGCTCAGACGAACACTGAAGCTTTCTTT
14	TRBV28	-	TRBJ2-7	-	CAGSLSGGTYEQYF	TGTGCCGGCAGTTTATCAGGGGGGACCTACGAGCAGTACTTC
15	TRBV28	-	TRBJ2-6	few	CASKVTGTGANVLTF	TGTGCCAGCAAAGTCACAGGCACTGGGGCCAACGTCCTGACTTTC